This T cell receptor (beta chain) comes out of a study of T-cell reconstitution after alpha-beta-depleted transplantation in children. CDR3 length equals 15 residues. Per the germline V gene, CDR1 is MNHNS and CDR2 is SASEGT. Trimming cost V 7 bases and J 5 bases; bases outside gene matches: 9. Unique molecular identifiers tagged the TCRbeta library. One entry per CDR3 protein results from TCRdb running MiXCR on the PCR reads. This sample has 450,000 to 700,000 distinct CDR3 sequences, with more than 20% found just once. Study-wide findings and caveats: One year post-transplant, T-cell counts and diversity were largely derived from T cells produced anew.

This clonotype showed up just a few times. Its antigen is as yet unknown. The starting material was PBMCs, obtained before TCRalphabeta/CD19-depleted stem cell transplant. The chain links TRBV6-1 to TRBJ2-2, with TRBD2 matching over 8 bases. This TCR was sampled from a boy younger than two with Wiskott-Aldrich syndrome, due to receive a stem cell transplant. CDR3 DNA: TGTGCCAGCACCAAAGGACTAGCTTATACCGGGGAGCTGTTTTTT. Its translation: CASTKGLAYTGELFF.